These 28 T cell receptor beta chains share one sample of origin, sequenced in a study of CD4 T cells in relation to SARS-CoV-2 and coronaviruses. Before the COVID-19 pandemic, during about 2010-2018, CD4+ T cells were taken from unexposed donors. CD4+ T cells were isolated from the cells after more than 8 days of culture. The protocol was immunoSEQ multiplex PCR, while the TCRdb copy is restricted to in-frame clones and leaves out a portion. The sample lists about 24,000 clones; more than 60% were seen once. These receptors' antigens are unknown. Material for sequencing was CD4+ T cells from PBMCs, cultured in vitro. The receptor source for this set is a human donor in good health.

This chain uses TRBV24-1 with TRBJ1-3; D is unclear. From germline, CDR1 is KGHDR and CDR2 SFDVKD. The CDR3 length is 17 residues. With 3 bases removed from V and 0 bases from J, the gap between germline ends came to 14 bases. The CDR3: CATSDPGRPSSGNTIYF. The CDR3 DNA is TGTGCCACCAGTGATCCCGGACGGCCAAGCTCTGGAAACACCATATATTTT.

The V gene is TRBV24-1, the J gene TRBJ2-7, with 8 bases lining up with TRBD1. This CDR3 has 16 amino acids. The ends lost 2 bases at V and 4 bases at J; junction bases unmatched: 9. Germline V gene sequence: CDR1 KGHDR, CDR2 SFDVKD. CDR3 in DNA: TGTGCCACCAGTGATTGGTGGGTGGACAGGGTGTACGAGCAGTACTTC. The encoded protein is CATSDWWVDRVYEQYF.

This clone has just a few counts. CDR3 loop: CASSIGLDRVVGYTF. In nucleotides, the CDR3 is TGTGCCAGTAGTATAGGCCTGGACAGGGTAGTCGGCTACACCTTC. This chain connects TRBV19 to TRBJ1-2; 8 bases agree with TRBD1. Germline values: CDR1 LNHDA, CDR2 SQIVND (reference sequence). The trim removed 1 base at V and 8 bases at J, leaving 9 bases unmatched. This CDR3 spans 15 amino acids. The full variable domain, rest sourced from reference TRBV19 and TRBJ1-2, is DGGITQSPKYLFRKEGQNVTLSCEQNLNHDAMYWYRQDPGQGLRLIYYSQIVNDFQKGDIAEGYSVSREKKESFPLTVTSAQKNPTAFYLCASSIGLDRVVGYTFGSGTRLTVV.

The chain joins TRBV6-5 to TRBJ1-6; weak D call: TRBD1 (5 bases). The V gene's germline CDR1 is MNHEY and CDR2 SVGAGI. This CDR3 has 12 residues. The V and J ends lost 8 bases and 7 bases respectively, with 9 bases between them. CDR3 protein: CASQGGNSPLHF. Here the CDR3 DNA reads TGTGCCAGCCAGGGAGGGAATTCACCCCTCCACTTT.

CDR3 bases: TGTGCCAGCAGCCAAGTGGGATTCTCGAACACCGGGGAGCTGTTTTTT. Translating gives CASSQVGFSNTGELFF. This chain links TRBV14 with TRBJ2-2; D ambiguous. Germline CDR1 reads SGHDN; CDR2 reads FVKESK. V lost 1 base to trimming and J lost 0 bases, with 9 bases between them. CDR3 length: 16 residues. Filled out from reference TRBV14 and TRBJ2-2, the complete variable domain reads EAGVTQFPSHSVIEKGQTVTLRCDPISGHDNLYWYRRVMGKEIKFLLHFVKESKQDESGMPNNRFLAERTGGTYSTLKVQPAELEDSGVYFCASSQVGFSNTGELFFGEGSRLTVL.

The chain uses TRBV15 and TRBJ1-1; TRBD1 is a possible D gene (6 bases). The CDR3 loop spans 15 amino acids. Germline lookup yields CDR1 LNHNV and CDR2 YYDKDF (reference sequence). The V end lost 4 bases, the J end lost 4 bases, and 16 bases lay between the germline ends. Here the CDR3 DNA reads TGTGCCACCAGCACAACAGGGATCCTAAGCACTGAAGCTTTCTTT. Residues: CATSTTGILSTEAFF.

The gene calls are TRBV5-1 and TRBJ1-4; 9 nucleotides match TRBD1. The CDR3 sequence is 14 residues long. Germline CDR1 is SGHRS and CDR2 is YFSETQ. V was pared by 4 bases and J by 4 bases, with 2 bases of the junction left unmatched. Here the CDR3 DNA reads TGCGCCAGCAGCCGACAGGGGGATAATGAAAAACTGTTTTTT. Its protein is CASSRQGDNEKLFF.

CDR3 protein: CASSLVVTNEKLFF. The CDR3 DNA reads TGTGCCAGCAGCTTGGTGGTAACTAATGAAAAACTGTTTTTT. The V call is TRBV5-4, the J call TRBJ1-4; no reliable D call. There are 14 residues in the CDR3. The V and J ends lost 0 bases and 1 base respectively, with 4 bases between them. CDR1 and CDR2 from the germline V gene are SGHNT and YYREEE (reference sequence). Full variable domain (remainder filled in from reference TRBV5-4 and TRBJ1-4): ETGVTQSPTHLIKTRGQQVTLRCSSQSGHNTVSWYQQALGQGPQFIFQYYREEENGRGNFPPRFSGLQFPNYSSELNVNALELDDSALYLCASSLVVTNEKLFFGSGTQLSVL.

This rearrangement joins TRBV9 to TRBJ2-4; D perhaps matches TRBD1 (6 bases). Germline V CDR1 and CDR2: SGDLS, YYNGEE. V was cut by 0 bases and J by 2 bases, with 15 bases left in between. CDR3 size: 17 residues. CDR3 residues: CASSVEGGGRSKNIQYF. The CDR3, as DNA: TGTGCCAGCAGCGTAGAAGGTGGGGGCAGATCCAAAAACATTCAGTACTTC.

This rearrangement joins TRBV6-5 to TRBJ2-1; TRBD2 matches 7 bases. Germline V gives CDR1 MNHEY, CDR2 SVGAGI. The CDR3 is made up of 11 amino acids. Germline trimming cut 8 bases from V and 8 bases from J; bases unmatched to any gene: 3. The CDR3 DNA reads as TGTGCCAGCGGGCGGGAGCATGAGCAGTTCTTC. It yields the protein CASGREHEQFF.

The V call is TRBV7-3, the J call TRBJ2-1; perhaps TRBD1 as D (6 bases). V shed 5 bases and J shed 10 bases, with 18 bases lying between them. The CDR3 has 14 residues. CDR1 is SGHTA and CDR2 is FQGTGA in the germline V gene. Here the CDR3 reads CASSQGPGASEQFF. Written as DNA, the CDR3 is TGTGCCAGCAGCCAGGGGCCAGGAGCGTCAGAGCAGTTCTTC.

V gene TRBV28 combines with J gene TRBJ1-5; D uncertain. The germline V and J ends were trimmed by 5 bases and 2 bases, with 10 bases remaining between them. Looked up from germline, CDR1 is MDHEN and CDR2 is SYDVKM. CDR3 length equals 14 residues. CDR3 protein: CASSPTLGNQPQHF. The CDR3 DNA reads TGTGCCAGCAGTCCTACATTGGGCAATCAGCCCCAGCATTTT.

CDR3 bases: TGTGCCAGCAGCCCTCGGACAGGAGGGTCGTCCGAGCAGTACTTC. Amino acid sequence: CASSPRTGGSSEQYF. J is TRBJ2-7 and V is TRBV11-2; the D gene is possibly TRBD1 (7 bases). V was shortened by 5 bases and J by 6 bases, with 20 bases between the two germline ends. Per the germline V gene, CDR1 is SGHAT and CDR2 is FQNNGV. The CDR3 extends over 15 amino acids.

The chain employs TRBV7-6 and TRBJ2-1; D ambiguous. The CDR3 runs to 13 residues. The V end was cut by 6 bases, the J end by 0 bases, with 6 bases between. Germline V lookup: CDR1 SGHVS, CDR2 FNYEAQ. The CDR3 loop reads CASSRSSYNEQFF. CDR3 DNA sequence: TGTGCCAGCAGTCGCAGCTCCTACAATGAGCAGTTCTTC.

The chain employs TRBV30 and TRBJ1-1; a weak D match, TRBD1 (5 bases). V was shortened by 0 bases and J by 3 bases, with 14 bases between the two germline ends. The CDR3 is made up of 15 amino acids. CDR1 is GTSNPN, CDR2 SVGIG, per germline (reference sequence). CDR3 bases: TGTGCCTGGAGTGTTGGGGCGCTTCTGGACACTGAAGCTTTCTTT. This codes for CAWSVGALLDTEAFF.

This clone has just a few counts. The genes are TRBV4-1 and TRBJ2-1; 7 nucleotides agree with TRBD1. V shed 4 bases, J shed 13 bases, and the junction held 13 bases outside the gene matches. The CDR3 loop spans 14 amino acids. Germline CDR1 MGHRA, CDR2 YSYEKL. CDR3 amino acids: CASSLSEGALIQFF. The CDR3 DNA is TGCGCCAGCAGCCTAAGTGAGGGGGCGCTTATCCAGTTCTTC.

V gene TRBV3-1 (or the pseudogene TRBV3-2) combines with J gene TRBJ2-1; 10 bases match TRBD2. Losses at the gene ends were 1 base for V and 3 bases for J; bases not matched to a gene: 6. CDR1 LGHDT and CDR2 YNNKEL come from the germline V gene (reference sequence). This CDR3 contains 17 residues. CDR3 amino acids: CASSQVLAGGRYNEQFF. The CDR3 bases are TGTGCCAGCAGCCAAGTCTTAGCGGGAGGACGCTACAATGAGCAGTTCTTC.

V usage is TRBV12-1 and J usage is TRBJ2-1; TRBD2 is the table's D call, not checked against the DNA. TRBV12-1 is tagged as a pseudogene. The CDR3 totals 13 residues. CDR3 nucleotides: TGTGCCAGCAGCCCTAGCGGGAGGGTTGAGCAGTTCTTC. Translation gives CASSPSGRVEQFF.

In its sample, this clone was seen a few times. The chain combines TRBV4-1 with TRBJ2-1, with 10 bases lining up with TRBD2. The CDR3 is 16 residues long. V lost 2 bases, J lost 4 bases, and 5 bases stayed unmatched. Germline V gene sequence: CDR1 MGHRA, CDR2 YSYEKL. CDR3 nucleotides: TGCGCCAGCAGCCAATGGACTAGCGGAAGTTACAATGAGCAGTTCTTC. Amino acids: CASSQWTSGSYNEQFF.

The V gene is TRBV7-3, the J gene TRBJ2-1; D is tentatively TRBD1 or TRBD2 (5 bases each). V gave up 6 bases and J gave up 4 bases, with 13 bases separating them. Germline-derived CDR1 and CDR2 are SGHTA and FQGTGA. There are 14 residues in the CDR3. The CDR3 protein is CASRYGTLYNEQFF. CDR3 DNA: TGTGCCAGCAGGTACGGGACGTTATACAATGAGCAGTTCTTC. Variable domain in full (rest from reference TRBV7-3 and TRBJ2-1): GAGVSQTPSNKVTEKGKYVELRCDPISGHTALYWYRQSLGQGPEFLIYFQGTGAADDSGLPNDRFFAVRPEGSVSTLKIQRTERGDSAVYLCASRYGTLYNEQFFGPGTRLTVL.

This chain joins TRBV5-8 and TRBJ2-5, with TRBD1 matching 9 bases. V gave up 3 bases and J gave up 3 bases; unmatched junction bases: 3. The length of the CDR3 is 14 residues. In germline, CDR1 is SGHTS, CDR2 YDEGEE. The CDR3 here is CASSWDRVKETQYF. DNA for the CDR3: TGTGCCAGCAGCTGGGACAGGGTAAAAGAGACCCAGTACTTC.

CDR3 region: CASSLTTAGLNTEAFF. The CDR3 DNA follows: TGCGCCAGCAGCTTGACAACGGCAGGCCTAAACACTGAAGCTTTCTTT. The chain recombines TRBV5-1 with TRBJ1-1; no clear D gene. This CDR3 is built from 16 residues. Germline CDR1 reads SGHRS; CDR2 reads YFSETQ. V was cut by 1 base and J by 2 bases, with 15 bases left in between.

This clone was observed a handful of times. The CDR3 spells CASSFQVGAVNTGELFF. The CDR3 nucleotides read TGTGCCAGCAGCTTTCAAGTGGGGGCCGTTAACACCGGGGAGCTGTTTTTT. The V and J genes are TRBV5-4 and TRBJ2-2; possible D gene TRBD1, 6 bases. This CDR3 comprises 17 residues. V dropped 2 bases and J dropped 2 bases, with 16 bases sitting between them. Germline V gene lookup returns CDR1 SGHNT and CDR2 YYREEE (reference sequence).

The gene calls are TRBV30 and TRBJ2-3; 8 bases are a match to TRBD1. The CDR3 has 16 residues. The V and J ends lost 2 bases and 1 base, in that order; junction bases with no gene match: 8. From germline, CDR1 is GTSNPN and CDR2 SVGIG (reference sequence). CDR3 coding DNA: TGTGCCTGGAGTAACCTTGCGGGACAGGGCACAGATACGCAGTATTTT. This translates into CAWSNLAGQGTDTQYF. The entire variable domain, with the rest obtained from reference TRBV30 and TRBJ2-3, is as follows: SQTIHQWPATLVQPVGSPLSLECTVEGTSNPNLYWYRQAAGRGLQLLFYSVGIGQISSEVPQNLSASRPQDRQFILSSKKLLLSDSGFYLCAWSNLAGQGTDTQYFGPGTRLTVL.

V usage is TRBV6-6 and J usage is TRBJ2-3; 7 bases are shared with TRBD2. This CDR3 spans 15 amino acids. The germline gives CDR1 MNHNY, CDR2 SVGAGI (reference sequence). The V and J ends lost 6 bases and 0 bases, in that order; junction bases with no gene match: 6. CDR3 amino acids: CASRTLSGSTDTQYF. In DNA form, the CDR3 reads TGTGCCAGCAGAACTCTTAGCGGGAGCACAGATACGCAGTATTTT.

The CDR3 DNA reads as TGCGCCAGCAGCTTGGCCGGGAGTTTGAACACTGAAGCTTTCTTT. As protein: CASSLAGSLNTEAFF. The V gene is TRBV5-1, the J gene TRBJ1-1; D not certain. V was cut by 0 bases and J by 0 bases, with 9 bases left in between. This CDR3 has 15 residues. Germline V gene lookup returns CDR1 SGHRS and CDR2 YFSETQ.

The chain combines TRBV5-6 with TRBJ2-1; D is unclear. The germline V and J ends were trimmed by 4 bases and 5 bases, with 7 bases remaining between them. Germline CDR1 is SGHDT and CDR2 is YYEEEE. This CDR3 region has 12 residues. CDR3 nucleotides: TGTGCCAGCAGCCCAGATCACAATGAGCAGTTCTTC. Amino acid sequence: CASSPDHNEQFF.

This clone was picked up a small number of times. The chain is built from TRBV7-9 and TRBJ2-1, with TRBD2 as a possible D gene (6 bases). In germline, CDR1 is SEHNR, CDR2 FQNEAQ (reference sequence). The CDR3 is 15 amino acids. V dropped 5 bases and J dropped 7 bases, with 18 bases sitting between them. The CDR3 loop is CASSPSWDLSNEQFF. CDR3 in DNA: TGTGCCAGCAGCCCTTCCTGGGACTTATCGAATGAGCAGTTCTTC.